One and the same sample provided the 32 T cell receptor beta chains below, sequenced in a study of siplizumab effects on memory and regulatory T cells. TCRdb's table, derived via immunoSEQ multiplex PCR, lists solely in-frame clones and lacks some. The sample records about 120,000 clones, approximately 94% being singletons. The specimen sequenced was non-Treg CD4+ T cells sorted from blood. The receptors shown here come from a human donor in good health.

The J gene is TRBJ1-2, the V gene TRBV30; 8 nucleotides match TRBD1. The CDR3 is 13 amino acids. After removal of 0 bases from V and 12 bases from J, the junction contained 9 bases not matched to a gene. Germline CDR1 GTSNPN, CDR2 SVGIG (reference sequence). The CDR3 DNA is TGTGCCTGGAGTGTACACGGGGGGGGACAGGACACCTTC. Translation gives CAWSVHGGGQDTF.

The V gene is TRBV19, the J gene TRBJ2-3; 7 nucleotides agree with TRBD2. In germline, CDR1 is LNHDA, CDR2 SQIVND (reference sequence). There are 14 residues in the CDR3. V gave up 10 bases and J gave up 2 bases; unmatched junction bases: 9. The CDR3 region is CATMRRGITDTQYF. CDR3 DNA sequence: TGTGCCACTATGCGGCGGGGGATCACAGATACGCAGTATTTT.

The V call is TRBV28, the J call TRBJ2-5; tentatively, D is TRBD2 (6 bases). Looked up from germline, CDR1 is MDHEN and CDR2 is SYDVKM. Trimming pared 2 bases from V and 5 bases from J, leaving 18 bases between. CDR3 length: 16 amino acids. CDR3 nucleotide sequence: TGTGCCAGCAGTTTAGCGGCAGGGAGGAGGCGGGAGACCCAGTACTTC. It is translated as CASSLAAGRRRETQYF. Together with reference TRBV28 and TRBJ2-5, the CDR3 gives the full variable domain: DVKVTQSSRYLVKRTGEKVFLECVQDMDHENMFWYRQDPGLGLRLIYFSYDVKMKEKGDIPEGYSVSREKKERFSLILESASTNQTSMYLCASSLAAGRRRETQYFGPGTRLLVL.

The gene calls are TRBV5-6 and TRBJ2-4; 11 bases are shared with TRBD1. The CDR3 extends over 16 amino acids. From germline, CDR1 is SGHDT and CDR2 YYEEEE. Trimming removed 4 bases from V and 3 bases from J; junction bases left unmatched: 6. The DNA of the CDR3 is TGTGCCAGCAGCGATGGGACAGGGGGGATCAAAAACATTCAGTACTTC. This encodes CASSDGTGGIKNIQYF.

The CDR3 region is CASSGGQGLNEQYF. The CDR3 nucleotides are TGTGCCAGCAGCGGGGGACAGGGACTCAACGAGCAGTACTTC. The chain employs TRBV9 and TRBJ2-7; TRBD1 matches 9 bases. CDR1 and CDR2 from the germline V gene are SGDLS and YYNGEE. V lost 3 bases to trimming and J lost 5 bases; unmatched junction nucleotides: 6. The CDR3 loop spans 14 amino acids.

To note about this clone: At the DNA level, this CDR3 is encoded by other sequences in the same sample as well. The chain uses TRBV5-1 and TRBJ1-1; D perhaps matches TRBD1 (6 bases). Trimming stripped 0 bases from V and 5 bases from J, with 11 bases between. This CDR3 has 14 residues. The germline gives CDR1 SGHRS, CDR2 YFSETQ. CDR3 protein: CASSLAGDITEAFF. The CDR3 nucleotides are TGCGCCAGCAGCTTGGCAGGGGATATTACTGAAGCTTTCTTT.

On this clone itself: Distinct nucleotide sequences in the sample also encode this CDR3. The J gene is TRBJ2-3, the V gene TRBV7-6; a possible D gene is TRBD2 (6 bases). The CDR3 has 15 amino acids. The V and J ends lost 5 bases and 0 bases respectively, with 12 bases between them. Germline V lookup: CDR1 SGHVS, CDR2 FNYEAQ. The CDR3 region is CASSLGLLSTDTQYF. For the CDR3, the DNA is TGTGCCAGCAGCCTGGGACTCCTTAGCACAGATACGCAGTATTTT.

The rearrangement links TRBV6-5 to TRBJ1-1, with D unclear. This CDR3 contains 16 residues. V shed 0 bases and J shed 0 bases, with 11 bases lying between them. Germline-derived CDR1 and CDR2 are MNHEY and SVGAGI. The CDR3 loop is CASSYSKGRMNTEAFF. The CDR3 nucleotides are TGTGCCAGCAGTTACTCGAAAGGGAGAATGAACACTGAAGCTTTCTTT.

The V call is TRBV6-1, the J call TRBJ1-2, with a possible D match to TRBD1 (5 bases). CDR3 length: 15 amino acids. V shed 4 bases and J shed 7 bases, with 19 bases lying between them. Germline V gene sequence: CDR1 MNHNS, CDR2 SASEGT. CDR3 in DNA: TGTGCCAGCAGTGCGGACCGGGACCTGGTTCGTGGCTACACCTTC. Its protein is CASSADRDLVRGYTF.

CDR3 DNA: TGTGCCAGCAGCACCCACGGGGTCACAGATACGCAGTATTTT. It encodes CASSTHGVTDTQYF. The rearrangement joins TRBV5-8 to TRBJ2-3, with a weak D call TRBD2 (5 bases). CDR1 and CDR2 (germline): SGHTS, YDEGEE. This CDR3 is 14 amino acids long. V lost 4 bases to trimming and J lost 2 bases, with 11 bases between them.

The CDR3 DNA follows: TGTGCCAGTAGTATAGCTACGACAGGGGTGAATCAGCCCCAGCATTTT. Its translation: CASSIATTGVNQPQHF. The chain links TRBV19 to TRBJ1-5; 8 bases are a match to TRBD1. Germline V gene data show CDR1 as LNHDA and CDR2 as SQIVND (reference sequence). The CDR3 extends over 16 amino acids. V was pared by 1 base and J by 4 bases, with 6 bases of the junction left unmatched. The whole variable domain, remainder taken from reference TRBV19 and TRBJ1-5, is DGGITQSPKYLFRKEGQNVTLSCEQNLNHDAMYWYRQDPGQGLRLIYYSQIVNDFQKGDIAEGYSVSREKKESFPLTVTSAQKNPTAFYLCASSIATTGVNQPQHFGDGTRLSIL.

The chain is built from TRBV2 and TRBJ2-5; TRBD1 agrees at 7 bases. V trimming: 5 bases; J trimming: 1 base; junction bases outside the gene matches: 4. CDR3 length equals 14 residues. Per the germline V gene, CDR1 is SNHLY and CDR2 is FYNNEI. The CDR3 region has the DNA TGTGCCAGCAGTTCCCGACAGGGCCAAGAGACCCAGTACTTC. This encodes CASSSRQGQETQYF.

The chain combines TRBV11-3 with TRBJ2-6, with D unclear. The CDR3 totals 15 residues. The V and J ends lost 6 bases and 1 base respectively, with 10 bases between them. CDR1 is SGHNT, CDR2 YENEEA, per germline. The CDR3 loop reads CASSTFSSGANVLTF. As DNA, the CDR3 is TGTGCCAGCAGTACGTTTTCTTCTGGGGCCAACGTCCTGACTTTC.

The gene calls are TRBV6-6 and TRBJ2-4; 11 bases are a match to TRBD2. Losses at the gene ends were 1 base for V and 6 bases for J; bases not matched to a gene: 2. Per germline, CDR1 MNHNY and CDR2 SVGAGI (reference sequence). The CDR3 extends over 15 amino acids. This CDR3 reads CASSYLAGGLNIQYF. For the CDR3, the DNA is TGTGCCAGCAGTTACTTAGCGGGGGGGTTAAACATTCAGTACTTC.

The chain joins TRBV5-1 to TRBJ1-4; D is ambiguous. The CDR3 loop spans 14 amino acids. Per the germline V gene, CDR1 is SGHRS and CDR2 is YFSETQ. V lost 6 bases and J 5 bases, leaving 14 bases between the germline ends. CDR3 in amino acids: CASTPADPNEKLFF. The CDR3 bases are TGCGCCAGCACCCCAGCCGACCCGAATGAAAAACTGTTTTTT.

The rearrangement links TRBV18 to TRBJ1-1; D perhaps matches TRBD1 (5 bases). This CDR3 comprises 15 residues. Trimming stripped 3 bases from V and 1 base from J, with 12 bases between. Germline assignment: CDR1 KGHSH and CDR2 LQKENI. The CDR3 bases are TGTGCCAGCTCACCTCTCGACAGTCCGAACACTGAAGCTTTCTTT. Translating gives CASSPLDSPNTEAFF.

The gene calls are TRBV30 and TRBJ1-1; the D is unclear. This CDR3 region has 15 residues. V was shortened by 2 bases and J by 0 bases, with 13 bases between the two germline ends. Germline V gives CDR1 GTSNPN, CDR2 SVGIG (reference sequence). CDR3 nucleotide sequence: TGTGCCTGGAGTCCTCCAGGACCTTTGAACACTGAAGCTTTCTTT. It codes for CAWSPPGPLNTEAFF.

V usage is TRBV5-4 and J usage is TRBJ1-4; D uncertain. Between the trimmed V and J ends, which lost 0 bases and 4 bases, there was a span of 10 bases. The CDR3 length is 15 residues. Per the germline V gene, CDR1 is SGHNT and CDR2 is YYREEE (reference sequence). The CDR3 DNA reads as TGTGCCAGCAGCTTGGTCGGGCTGGGTAATGAAAAACTGTTTTTT. It is translated as CASSLVGLGNEKLFF. The variable domain in full, with the rest retrieved from reference TRBV5-4 and TRBJ1-4, is ETGVTQSPTHLIKTRGQQVTLRCSSQSGHNTVSWYQQALGQGPQFIFQYYREEENGRGNFPPRFSGLQFPNYSSELNVNALELDDSALYLCASSLVGLGNEKLFFGSGTQLSVL.

The rearrangement joins TRBV11-2 to TRBJ1-1; 7 nucleotides match TRBD1. J lost 6 bases, V lost 0 bases, and 10 bases had no gene match. Looked up from germline, CDR1 is SGHAT and CDR2 is FQNNGV. The CDR3 is made up of 16 amino acids. The CDR3 DNA is TGTGCCAGCAGCTTAGATACCCAGGGGGGGCGTGCTGAAGCTTTCTTT. Translation: CASSLDTQGGRAEAFF.

This chain uses TRBV6-1 with TRBJ2-7, with 8 bases lining up with TRBD1. The CDR3 loop spans 14 amino acids. The trim removed 7 bases at V and 0 bases at J, leaving 5 bases unmatched. Germline V lookup: CDR1 MNHNS, CDR2 SASEGT. The CDR3 DNA reads TGTGCCAGCAAAGGGGACAGGATCTCCTACGAGCAGTACTTC. Translation gives CASKGDRISYEQYF.

The chain recombines TRBV12-5 with TRBJ2-5; 9 positions agree with TRBD2. The V gene's germline CDR1 is LGHNT and CDR2 FRNRAP. The CDR3 sequence is 15 residues long. Losses at the gene ends were 6 bases for V and 4 bases for J; bases not matched to a gene: 9. As DNA, the CDR3 is TGTGCTAGTGGCCCGGGACTAGCCCCCCGAGAGACCCAGTACTTC. This sequence encodes CASGPGLAPRETQYF.

This sequence joins TRBV6-5 and TRBJ1-2; no clear D gene. CDR1 is MNHEY and CDR2 is SVGAGI in the germline V gene. Trimming stripped 0 bases from V and 0 bases from J, with 8 bases between. The CDR3 runs to 15 residues. CDR3 residues: CASSYSAAANYGYTF. The CDR3 DNA reads TGTGCCAGCAGTTACTCGGCTGCAGCTAACTATGGCTACACCTTC.

J is TRBJ1-1 and V is TRBV7-8; no definite D call. The CDR3 has 11 amino acids. Trimming cost V 8 bases and J 8 bases, with 12 bases left between them. The germline V gene encodes CDR1 SGHVS and CDR2 FQNEAQ. The CDR3 DNA sequence: TGTGCCAGCCGGGGAAGCGGGGAAGCTTTCTTT. Translated: CASRGSGEAFF. Using reference TRBV7-8 and TRBJ1-1 for the parts outside the CDR3, the full variable domain is GAGVSQSPRYKVAKRGQDVALRCDPISGHVSLFWYQQALGQGPEFLTYFQNEAQLDKSGLPSDRFFAERPEGSVSTLKIQRTQQEDSAVYLCASRGSGEAFFGQGTRLTVV.

The chain is built from TRBV5-1 and TRBJ2-5, with D unresolved. V dropped 1 base and J dropped 5 bases, with 15 bases sitting between them. The germline V gene encodes CDR1 SGHRS and CDR2 YFSETQ. This CDR3 comprises 15 residues. This CDR3 is CASSLPRLAGETQYF. The CDR3 region has the DNA TGCGCCAGCAGCTTGCCTCGCCTCGCCGGGGAGACCCAGTACTTC.

The chain recombines TRBV11-2 with TRBJ2-3; 8 bases are shared with TRBD1. V was clipped by 4 bases and J by 8 bases; unmatched bases: 8. The CDR3 is 14 amino acids. Germline loops: CDR1 SGHAT, CDR2 FQNNGV. The CDR3 DNA follows: TGTGCCAGCAGCTGGGGACAGGCCAGCGGTACGCAGTATTTT. Translation gives CASSWGQASGTQYF.

V gene TRBV5-1 combines with J gene TRBJ2-7; 7 bases align to TRBD2. The CDR3 covers 14 residues. V gave up 3 bases and J gave up 2 bases; unmatched junction bases: 5. Germline values: CDR1 SGHRS, CDR2 YFSETQ. DNA of the CDR3: TGCGCCAGCAGCTGGACTAGTACCACCTACGAGCAGTACTTC. Translated: CASSWTSTTYEQYF. Using reference TRBV5-1 and TRBJ2-7 for the parts outside the CDR3, the full variable domain is KAGVTQTPRYLIKTRGQQVTLSCSPISGHRSVSWYQQTPGQGLQFLFEYFSETQRNKGNFPGRFSGRQFSNSRSEMNVSTLELGDSALYLCASSWTSTTYEQYFGPGTRLTVT.

The J gene is TRBJ2-7, the V gene TRBV6-1; TRBD1 matches at 7 bases. The CDR3 is made up of 14 amino acids. Germline V lookup: CDR1 MNHNS, CDR2 SASEGT. Trimming took 3 bases from V and 2 from J; bases not matched to a gene: 4. The CDR3 loop reads CASSDYRGPYEQYF. The DNA for the CDR3 is TGTGCCAGCAGTGACTACAGGGGTCCCTACGAGCAGTACTTC.

The genes are TRBV4-2 and TRBJ1-6; 9 bases fit TRBD1. Per germline, CDR1 LGHNA and CDR2 YNFKEQ. CDR3 length: 16 amino acids. Trimming removed 0 bases from V and 7 bases from J; junction bases left unmatched: 4. The CDR3 DNA is TGTGCCAGCAGCCAAGACTGGACAGGGGTCAATTCACCCCTCCACTTT. Protein: CASSQDWTGVNSPLHF.

The chain carries TRBV15 and TRBJ2-3; TRBD1 agrees at 8 bases. Germline CDR1 reads LNHNV; CDR2 reads YYDKDF (reference sequence). V shed 5 bases, J shed 1 base, and the junction held 2 bases outside the gene matches. The CDR3 spans 14 residues. The DNA of the CDR3 is TGTGCCACCAGCGGGGACAGGCGCACAGATACGCAGTATTTT. This translates into CATSGDRRTDTQYF.

The CDR3 is CASSPSDRGTGTEAFF. The CDR3 nucleotides are TGTGCCAGCTCACCCTCGGACAGGGGTACGGGCACTGAAGCTTTCTTT. This chain connects TRBV18 to TRBJ1-1, with TRBD1 identical over 9 bases. Germline values: CDR1 KGHSH, CDR2 LQKENI. Trimming cost V 3 bases and J 4 bases; bases outside gene matches: 9. The CDR3 has 16 amino acids.

Here the CDR3 DNA reads TGTGCCAGCAGTTACTCCGGGACAGGGGGCCTCTATGGCTACACCTTC. Its translation: CASSYSGTGGLYGYTF. The J gene is TRBJ1-2, the V gene TRBV6-5, with TRBD1 matching 12 bases. The CDR3 spans 16 residues. The germline gives CDR1 MNHEY, CDR2 SVGAGI. With 0 bases clipped from V and 4 bases from J, the junction kept 3 bases outside the gene matches.

The rearrangement uses TRBV5-1 and TRBJ1-1, with D uncertain. This CDR3 spans 13 amino acids. From germline, CDR1 is SGHRS and CDR2 YFSETQ. Trimming cost V 1 base and J 5 bases, with 9 bases left between them. The CDR3 region has the DNA TGCGCCAGCAGCTTGACCGGGAGGACTGAAGCTTTCTTT. Protein: CASSLTGRTEAFF. Using reference TRBV5-1 and TRBJ1-1 for the parts outside the CDR3, the full variable domain is KAGVTQTPRYLIKTRGQQVTLSCSPISGHRSVSWYQQTPGQGLQFLFEYFSETQRNKGNFPGRFSGRQFSNSRSEMNVSTLELGDSALYLCASSLTGRTEAFFGQGTRLTVV.